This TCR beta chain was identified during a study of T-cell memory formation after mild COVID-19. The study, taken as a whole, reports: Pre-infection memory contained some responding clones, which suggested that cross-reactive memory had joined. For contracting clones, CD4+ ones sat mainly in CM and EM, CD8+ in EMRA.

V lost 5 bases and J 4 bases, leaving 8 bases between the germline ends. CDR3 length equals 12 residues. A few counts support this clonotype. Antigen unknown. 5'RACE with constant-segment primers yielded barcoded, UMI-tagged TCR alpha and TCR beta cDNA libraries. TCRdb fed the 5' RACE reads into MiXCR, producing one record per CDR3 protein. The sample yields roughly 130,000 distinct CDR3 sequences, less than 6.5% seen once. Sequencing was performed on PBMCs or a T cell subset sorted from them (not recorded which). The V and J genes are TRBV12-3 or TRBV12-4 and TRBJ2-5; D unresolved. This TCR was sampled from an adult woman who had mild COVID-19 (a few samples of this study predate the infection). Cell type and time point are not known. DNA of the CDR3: TGTGCCAGCAGTCGAGCCGTAGAGACCCAGTACTTC. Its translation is CASSRAVETQYF.